Sequencing of this TCR beta chain was carried out in a study of memory B cells and T cells in multiple sclerosis (dated by TCRdb to the late 2010s). Regarding the research as a whole: TCR beta repertoires of autoproliferating peripheral T cells were compared with the TCR beta repertoires of brain lesion-infiltrating T cells in multiple sclerosis patients. TCR sequencing included a couple of multiple sclerosis patients for whom either brain lesions at autopsy or brain-infiltrating cells from biopsy were available. Paper-wide results and their limitations: Because clone-set sizes varied across compartments, the counts of shared clonotypes were affected, making normalization necessary.

TCRbeta CDR3 regions were amplified from extracted genomic DNA using the immunoSEQ Platform. Multiplex PCR, high-throughput sequencing and a vendor bioinformatics pipeline were brought together in the immunoSEQ assay. Per the original workflow: After discarding non-productive sequences and any CDR3s under 4 amino acids in length, clonotype frequencies were recalculated for each sample. In immunoSEQ Analyzer 2.0, shared clonotypes were identified as those with identical CDR3 amino acid, V gene and J gene sequences. Repertoire overlap was normalized by dividing shared clonotype counts by the product of both clone-set sizes, scaled by 1000 into arbitrary units. Sourced from immuneACCESS, this table was stored by TCRdb with only in-frame sequences that have V and J called. A share of the clones is absent; for the studies checked, an unresolved V gene accounts for under half, and the remainder has no known explanation. V, J and clone size were drawn from that table, and D and trimming were deduced from the DNA. Present in this sample are approximately 47,000 clones, around 79% of which were seen just once. The ten largest clones add up to about 1.1% of the sample.

This clone was detected a few times. The clone's antigen remains unknown. No base quality values were provided; no much bigger clone lies one nucleotide off. After stimulus-free culture of CFSE-labeled PBMCs, the autoproliferating (CFSEdim) and non-proliferating (CFSEhi) T cell fractions were sequenced separately. Altogether, fewer than 55 million CFSE-labeled PBMCs were kept in culture for around 7 days with no stimulus, after which the replicate wells were combined. PBMCs were labeled with around 0.5 uM CFSE and cultured in serum-free AIM-V medium without exogenous stimuli. PBMCs were isolated by Ficoll density gradient centrifugation and were cryopreserved before use. Using a FACSAria III, live 7-AAD-negative cells were sorted, then washed with PBS and stored frozen at -80 degrees C as dry pellets. The junction carries 19 bases between V and J, which are trimmed by 2 bases and 14 bases respectively. The CDR3 measures 15 amino acids from cysteine to phenylalanine. Only the CDR3 region is kept as DNA, spanning 45 bases read in frame from base 1. The germline V gene (reference sequence) gives CDR1 as SGHAT and CDR2 as FQDESV.

The source of this sequence is a human donor with multiple sclerosis. Sequencing was done on a sample of PBMCs from blood kept in culture. The chain couples TRBV11-1 to TRBJ1-6, with a tentative D gene TRBD1 over 5 matching bases. The DNA reads as follows: TGTGCCAGCAGCTTAATTCCAACCTGGGGGGTGACCCTCCACTTT. This gives the protein CASSLIPTWGVTLHF.